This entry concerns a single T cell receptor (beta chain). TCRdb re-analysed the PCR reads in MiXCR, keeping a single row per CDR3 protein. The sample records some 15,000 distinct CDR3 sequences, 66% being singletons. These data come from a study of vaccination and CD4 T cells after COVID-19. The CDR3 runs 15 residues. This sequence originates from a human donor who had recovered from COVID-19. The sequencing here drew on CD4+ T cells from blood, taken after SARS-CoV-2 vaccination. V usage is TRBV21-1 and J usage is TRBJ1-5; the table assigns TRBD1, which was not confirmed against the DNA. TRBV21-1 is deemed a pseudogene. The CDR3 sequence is CASRPSGELNQPQHF. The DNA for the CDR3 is TGTGCCAGCAGGCCTTCCGGGGAACTTAACCAGCCCCAGCATTTT.